Following are 21 T cell receptor beta chains from one sample sequenced in a study of T cell repertoires in cytomegalovirus infection. Via MiXCR, TCRdb re-called the reads, giving one row per CDR3 protein. This table has roughly 90,000 distinct CDR3 sequences, under 30% appearing once. Antigen specificity for these receptors is unknown. Sample: CD8+ T cells from cultured PBMCs, taken from culture after CMV antigen stimulation. Receptor source: a human donor in good health (CMV status not recorded). Some clones in this sample may be carry-over from other donors' samples.

This clonotype was picked up a small number of times. V is TRBV5-1 and J is TRBJ2-4, with no clear D. The CDR3 length is 13 residues. Looked up from germline, CDR1 is SGHRS and CDR2 is YFSETQ. The germline V and J ends were trimmed by 3 bases and 3 bases, with 7 bases remaining between them. The CDR3 nucleotides read TGCGCCAGCAGCTCGGCCCTCAAAAACATTCAGTACTTC. This encodes CASSSALKNIQYF.

The sample holds a few counts of this clonotype. The V and J genes are TRBV12-3 or TRBV12-4 and TRBJ2-5; TRBD2 might be the D (5 bases). CDR3 length: 16 amino acids. Trimming took off 2 bases at V and 5 bases at J, with 18 bases between the two ends. DNA of the CDR3: TGTGCCAGCAGTTTAATCCCCTGGACTTGGTGGGAGACCCAGTACTTC. Amino acid sequence: CASSLIPWTWWETQYF.

In its sample, this clonotype was seen a few times. V gene TRBV29-1 combines with J gene TRBJ2-2; D perhaps matches TRBD1 (5 bases). The V gene lost 4 bases and the J gene lost 3 bases, with 12 bases spanning the gap. Germline CDR1 is SQVTM and CDR2 is ANQGSEA. This CDR3 is built from 14 residues. CDR3 region: CSVGDRSYTGELFF. In DNA, the CDR3 is TGCAGCGTTGGCGACAGATCTTACACCGGGGAGCTGTTTTTT.

This clonotype was seen only once. The V gene is TRBV10-3, the J gene TRBJ1-4; TRBD1 matches at 10 bases. Trimming took 6 bases from V and 7 from J; bases not matched to a gene: 11. Germline-derived CDR1 and CDR2 are ENHRY and SYGVKD. The CDR3 loop spans 16 amino acids. CDR3 nucleotide sequence: TGTGCCATCAGGGATGACCAGACAGGGGGCGGTGAAAAACTGTTTTTT. Encoded protein: CAIRDDQTGGGEKLFF.

This clonotype was observed a few times. The V and J genes are TRBV3-1 and TRBJ1-6; the D is unclear. Looked up from germline, CDR1 is LGHDT and CDR2 is YNNKEL (reference sequence). The CDR3 runs 15 residues. V was clipped by 0 bases and J by 9 bases, with 12 bases between them. The CDR3 is CASSQDQGSPSPLHF. CDR3 DNA sequence: TGTGCCAGCAGCCAAGATCAAGGTAGTCCTTCACCCCTCCACTTT.

The chain couples TRBV4-3 to TRBJ2-7, with a tentative D call TRBD1 (5 bases). This CDR3 spans 16 amino acids. Germline values: CDR1 LGHNA, CDR2 YSLEER. V was trimmed by 0 bases and J by 2 bases, leaving 14 bases between them. This CDR3 is CASSQDRRQGTYEQYF. Written as DNA, the CDR3 is TGCGCCAGCAGCCAAGACCGCCGTCAGGGTACCTACGAGCAGTACTTC.

This clonotype was counted a few times. The rearrangement joins TRBV6-4 to TRBJ1-1, with TRBD1 matching 10 bases. The CDR3 contains 15 residues. Germline CDR1 is MRHNA and CDR2 is SNTAGT. V shed 6 bases, J shed 8 bases, and the junction held 12 bases outside the gene matches. For the CDR3, the DNA is TGTGCCAGCAGCCGATCCGGGACAGGGGAGGGAGAAGCTTTCTTT. Translating it yields CASSRSGTGEGEAFF.

This clonotype was seen at least ten times. The V gene is TRBV7-2, the J gene TRBJ2-7; 16 bases match TRBD2. This CDR3 is built from 18 residues. V lost 5 bases and J lost 0; bases outside the gene matches: 7. Germline V gives CDR1 SGHTA, CDR2 FQGNSA. The CDR3 DNA sequence: TGTGCCAGCAGCATGGGACTAGCGGGAGGGATCATCTCCTACGAGCAGTACTTC. This gives the protein CASSMGLAGGIISYEQYF.

The genes are TRBV5-6 and TRBJ1-2; the match to TRBD1 covers 9 bases. Losses at the gene ends were 7 bases for V and 4 bases for J; bases not matched to a gene: 8. Germline V gene data show CDR1 as SGHDT and CDR2 as YYEEEE. The CDR3 is 14 residues long. The DNA of the CDR3 is TGTGCCAGCGGGGCACAGGGGGCGTTCTATGGCTACACCTTC. It translates to CASGAQGAFYGYTF.

The CDR3 region is CASSLIPAGVSWGEQYF. In nucleotides, the CDR3 is TGTGCCAGCAGTTTAATACCGGCCGGGGTCTCATGGGGCGAGCAGTACTTC. The chain has TRBV27 and TRBJ2-7; a weak D match, TRBD2 (5 bases). Germline V lookup: CDR1 MNHEY, CDR2 SMNVEV (reference sequence). V was clipped by 2 bases and J by 6 bases, with 23 bases between them. CDR3 length: 17 residues.

In its sample, this clonotype was seen many times. The J gene is TRBJ1-2, the V gene TRBV12-3 or TRBV12-4; 12 bases are a match to TRBD1. Unmatched junction bases numbered 7, after V lost 1 base and J lost 7 bases. The CDR3 is 16 residues long. CDR3 in DNA: TGTGCCAGCAGTTTAGGTTCGGGACAGGGGGCGTTTGGCTACACCTTC. Its translation: CASSLGSGQGAFGYTF.

This clonotype appeared a few times. V is TRBV12-3 or TRBV12-4 and J is TRBJ1-5, with D perhaps matching TRBD1 (5 bases). The CDR3 is 17 residues long. V was trimmed by 7 bases and J by 0 bases, leaving 19 bases between them. The CDR3 bases are TGTGCCAGCAAGAAAACCGGGACCGTATATAGCAATCAGCCCCAGCATTTT. This translates into CASKKTGTVYSNQPQHF.

This rearrangement joins TRBV14 to TRBJ2-2, with TRBD1 identical over 7 bases. The J segment lost 5 bases and the V segment lost 0 bases, leaving 9 bases of the junction unmatched. Germline V gives CDR1 SGHDN, CDR2 FVKESK. The CDR3 covers 17 residues. The CDR3, as DNA: TGTGCCAGCAGCCAAGATCCGAGACAGGGTAGTACCGGGGAGCTGTTTTTT. It yields the protein CASSQDPRQGSTGELFF.

The V gene is TRBV5-1, the J gene TRBJ2-5; perhaps TRBD1 as D (5 bases). This CDR3 region has 15 residues. Germline CDR1 is SGHRS and CDR2 is YFSETQ. Trimming pared 0 bases from V and 0 bases from J, leaving 9 bases between. CDR3: CASSLGTNNQETQYF. The CDR3 DNA reads TGCGCCAGCAGCTTGGGGACAAATAACCAAGAGACCCAGTACTTC.

With regard to this clonotype: One end of the junction is discordant with germline, which a read error may explain. This chain connects TRBV27 to TRBJ2-7; 7 bases match TRBD1. The CDR3 has 12 residues. Germline CDR1 is MNHEY and CDR2 is SMNVEV (reference sequence). CDR3: CASKGQNYVQYF. The CDR3 bases are TGTGCCTCCAAGGGACAGAACTACGTGCAGTACTTC.

The chain joins TRBV7-9 to TRBJ2-7; a possible D gene is TRBD2 (6 bases). Germline CDR1 SEHNR, CDR2 FQNEAQ (reference sequence). CDR3 length: 17 amino acids. Trimming shortened V by 2 bases and J by 0 bases, and 17 bases separated the two germline ends. CDR3 sequence: CASSLNAGIENSYEQYF. The DNA of the CDR3 is TGTGCCAGCAGCTTAAATGCGGGGATTGAAAACTCCTACGAGCAGTACTTC.

This clonotype was observed at least ten times. J is TRBJ2-4 and V is TRBV20-1, with 11 bases lining up with TRBD2. The J segment lost 0 bases and the V segment lost 4 bases, leaving 17 bases of the junction unmatched. This CDR3 region has 20 residues. The germline V gene encodes CDR1 DFQATT and CDR2 SNEGSKA (reference sequence). The CDR3 DNA sequence: TGCAGTGCTACCCGGGGACTAGCGGATTCAATGATCCTAGCCAAAAACATTCAGTACTTC. Encoded protein: CSATRGLADSMILAKNIQYF.

This clonotype was detected only a few times. The gene calls are TRBV7-6 and TRBJ2-3, with 13 bases matching TRBD2. From germline, CDR1 is SGHVS and CDR2 FNYEAQ. V dropped 3 bases and J dropped 0; count of bases not matched to a gene: 6. There are 18 residues in the CDR3. The CDR3 nucleotides are TGTGCCAGCAGCTTGACTAGCGGGGGGATCCGTAGCACAGATACGCAGTATTTT. Encoded protein: CASSLTSGGIRSTDTQYF.

The chain links TRBV6-6 to TRBJ1-2; TRBD1 matches 7 bases. The CDR3 length is 14 residues. CDR1 and CDR2 from the germline V gene are MNHNY and SVGAGI (reference sequence). V lost 10 bases to trimming and J lost 2 bases; unmatched junction nucleotides: 10. Here the CDR3 DNA reads TGTGCCACCAATGACAGGGCGGGCAACTATGGCTACACCTTC. This codes for CATNDRAGNYGYTF.

This clonotype was observed a handful of times. The chain combines TRBV5-4 with TRBJ1-1; 7 nucleotides align to TRBD1. After removal of 4 bases from V and 4 bases from J, the junction contained 7 bases not matched to a gene. Germline lookup yields CDR1 SGHNT and CDR2 YYREEE (reference sequence). This CDR3 has 14 residues. In DNA, the CDR3 is TGTGCCAGCAGCCTACAGGGGTCGGGCACTGAAGCTTTCTTT. It translates to CASSLQGSGTEAFF.

The rearrangement links TRBV20-1 to TRBJ2-3; D not certain. The CDR3 has 15 amino acids. Trimming took 0 bases from V and 4 from J, leaving 14 bases between them. CDR1 is DFQATT and CDR2 is SNEGSKA in the germline V gene (reference sequence). CDR3 amino acids: CSARDAGQTSDTQYF. The DNA of the CDR3 is TGCAGTGCTAGAGATGCCGGCCAAACCTCAGATACGCAGTATTTT.